The rows below give T cell receptor beta chains drawn from one sample of a study of T-cell memory formation after mild COVID-19. TCRdb redid the calling of the 5' RACE reads with MiXCR, one entry per CDR3 protein. The table lists some 150,000 distinct CDR3 sequences, 20% to 25% of them singletons, with around 24% in the top ten. The material sequenced was PBMCs or a T cell subset sorted from them (not recorded which). Every receptor here comes from an adult woman who had mild COVID-19 (a few samples of this study predate the infection). Cell type and time point are not known. The CDR3 runs from the conserved cysteine through the conserved F or W. The D gene is left open where the match is weak. Rows may omit the clone size; those that give it use once, few, many or a size class.

>TRBJ2-7|-|TRBV29-1|TRBD1
TGCAGCGTAGGTCCCGGGACAGGATCCTACGAGCAGTACTTC
CSVGPGTGSYEQYF
>TRBJ2-7|-|TRBV4-1|TRBD1
TGCGCCAGCAGCCAAGATGTCACAGGGGGCGAGCAGTACTTC
CASSQDVTGGEQYF
>TRBJ2-7|few|TRBV6-1|TRBD2
TGTGCCAGCAGTGACTGGGGGGGTGGCTACGAGCAGTACTTC
CASSDWGGGYEQYF
>TRBJ1-5|few|TRBV29-1|-
TGCAGCGTTGGGGACAACTATCAGCCCCAGCATTTT
CSVGDNYQPQHF
>TRBJ1-3|-|TRBV7-6|TRBD1
TGTGCCAGCAGCCCAGGGACAGCGAGCTCTGGAAACACCATATATTTT
CASSPGTASSGNTIYF
>TRBJ2-7|-|TRBV6-2/TRBV6-3|-
TGTGCCAGCAGTTACGGACCTAGGGACTACGAGCAGTACTTC
CASSYGPRDYEQYF
>TRBJ1-6|-|TRBV9|-
TGTGCCAGCAGCGTAGGCGGGAATTCACCCCTCCACTTT
CASSVGGNSPLHF
>TRBJ2-3|few|TRBV7-3|-
TGTGCCAGCAGCCCCATGGGGGACGATACGCAGTATTTT
CASSPMGDDTQYF
>TRBJ2-1|-|TRBV7-8|TRBD2
TGCGGGGGGTCTTCCTACAATGAGCAGTTCTTC
CGGSSYNEQFF
>TRBJ2-2|few|TRBV5-1|-
TGCGCCAGCTCGTTGGCCGGGGACACCGGGGAGCTGTTTTTT
CASSLAGDTGELFF
>TRBJ2-3|few|TRBV6-6|-
TGTGCCAGCAGTTATAGCGGTACCACAGATACGCAGTATTTT
CASSYSGTTDTQYF
>TRBJ2-5|-|TRBV29-1|TRBD2
TGCAGCGTTGATCTAGCGGGGCTTCCGGGGGAGACCCAGTACTTC
CSVDLAGLPGETQYF